Following are 15 T cell receptor beta chains from one sample sequenced in a study of blood T cell repertoires in COVID-19 (dated by TCRdb to the early 2020s). Preparation of the library involved the immunoSEQ multiplex PCR assay. TCRdb limited this immuneACCESS table to in-frame rearrangements with V and J called. A share of clones is missing; checked studies link under half to unresolved V genes, and the rest is unexplained. The sample table holds 120,000 or so clones, of which 88% were seen once. The ten largest clones represent approximately 3.4% of the sample. Sequenced input: peripheral blood. The origin of the receptors is a woman aged 50 to 60 with acute or convalescent COVID-19.

The V and J genes are TRBV4-2 and TRBJ2-3; D perhaps matches TRBD2 (5 bases). The germline gives CDR1 LGHNA, CDR2 YNFKEQ. The CDR3 has 16 residues. The germline V and J ends were trimmed by 4 bases and 4 bases, with 18 bases remaining between them. The CDR3 loop reads CASSPGLARGADTQYF. CDR3 nucleotide sequence: TGTGCCAGCAGCCCTGGGTTAGCGAGAGGAGCAGATACGCAGTATTTT.

The chain carries TRBV7-9 and TRBJ1-1; 7 bases fit TRBD1. V was clipped by 5 bases and J by 0 bases; unmatched bases: 6. The CDR3 is 15 residues long. CDR1 is SEHNR, CDR2 FQNEAQ, per germline (reference sequence). The CDR3 DNA is TGTGCCAGCAGCCGGAAGGGGGCCCTGAACACTGAAGCTTTCTTT. It is translated as CASSRKGALNTEAFF.

The table lists this clone with a count of one. This chain links TRBV30 with TRBJ2-1, with 13 bases matching TRBD2. Per germline, CDR1 GTSNPN and CDR2 SVGIG (reference sequence). The CDR3 consists of 15 residues. The V and J ends lost 5 bases and 9 bases, in that order; junction bases with no gene match: 10. The CDR3: CAWSGTSGITAEQFF. The CDR3 DNA sequence: TGTGCCTGGTCCGGGACTAGCGGGATTACCGCTGAGCAGTTCTTC.

The gene calls are TRBV7-9 and TRBJ2-3; a possible D gene is TRBD2 (6 bases). From germline, CDR1 is SEHNR and CDR2 FQNEAQ (reference sequence). V lost 1 base to trimming and J lost 1 base, with 12 bases between them. CDR3 length equals 16 residues. The CDR3 here is CASSLVGGVGTDTQYF. DNA for the CDR3: TGTGCCAGCAGCTTAGTGGGGGGAGTAGGCACAGATACGCAGTATTTT. The full variable domain, in which reference TRBV7-9 and TRBJ2-3 provide the parts outside the CDR3, is DTGVSQNPRHKITKRGQNVTFRCDPISEHNRLYWYRQTLGQGPEFLTYFQNEAQLEKSRLLSDRFSAERPKGSFSTLEIQRTEQGDSAMYLCASSLVGGVGTDTQYFGPGTRLTVL.

The chain employs TRBV4-1 and TRBJ1-4; TRBD1 matches 8 bases. Looked up from germline, CDR1 is MGHRA and CDR2 is YSYEKL. V shed 0 bases, J shed 2 bases, and the junction held 17 bases outside the gene matches. This CDR3 is built from 21 residues. In nucleotides, the CDR3 is TGCGCCAGCAGCCAAGAAAACCGGGACAGGTTGGGGCATGGGACTAATGAAAAACTGTTTTTT. This encodes CASSQENRDRLGHGTNEKLFF.

The chain recombines TRBV7-2 with TRBJ2-1; maybe TRBD2 (6 bases). Germline-derived CDR1 and CDR2 are SGHTA and FQGNSA. The CDR3 runs 17 residues. V was clipped by 1 base and J by 7 bases, with 20 bases between them. CDR3 amino acids: CASSLGVAGNYPNEQFF. DNA for the CDR3: TGTGCCAGCAGCTTAGGTGTGGCGGGAAATTACCCTAATGAGCAGTTCTTC.

The CDR3 loop is CASSPRGGQGVGRGNQPQHF. CDR3 nucleotide sequence: TGTGCCAGTAGTCCCAGGGGTGGACAGGGGGTCGGTCGAGGAAATCAGCCCCAGCATTTT. The chain carries TRBV19 and TRBJ1-5, with 10 bases lining up with TRBD1. The CDR3 contains 20 residues. J was trimmed by 4 bases and V by 5 bases; bases with no gene match: 20. Germline loops: CDR1 LNHDA, CDR2 SQIVND (reference sequence).

This rearrangement joins TRBV28 to TRBJ2-7, with 9 bases lining up with TRBD1. The V gene end was trimmed by 5 bases and the J gene end by 4 bases; junction bases not matched to a gene: 9. The length of the CDR3 is 15 residues. The germline V gene has CDR1 MDHEN and CDR2 SYDVKM. The CDR3: CASSKLTGGRYEQYF. The CDR3 DNA follows: TGTGCCAGCAGTAAATTGACAGGGGGTAGGTACGAGCAGTACTTC.

This chain joins TRBV9 and TRBJ2-7; 12 nucleotides agree with TRBD2. This CDR3 has 17 amino acids. V gave up 3 bases and J gave up 6 bases; unmatched junction bases: 13. Germline values: CDR1 SGDLS, CDR2 YYNGEE. The CDR3 sequence: CASSATSGRIGFGEQYF. The CDR3 region has the DNA TGTGCCAGCAGCGCGACTAGCGGGAGAATCGGTTTCGGCGAGCAGTACTTC.

This rearrangement joins TRBV6-5 to TRBJ2-5; D may be TRBD2 (6 bases). Germline V CDR1 and CDR2: MNHEY, SVGAGI. The CDR3 length is 14 residues. With 8 bases removed from V and 5 bases from J, the gap between germline ends came to 18 bases. The CDR3 region is CASEGTGVGETQYF. The CDR3, as DNA: TGTGCCAGCGAGGGGACGGGGGTCGGCGAGACCCAGTACTTC.

The rearrangement uses TRBV3-1 (or the pseudogene TRBV3-2) and TRBJ2-3; 7 nucleotides match TRBD1. V lost 2 bases to trimming and J lost 10 bases; unmatched junction nucleotides: 6. The CDR3 contains 13 residues. Germline CDR1 LGHDT, CDR2 YNNKEL (reference sequence). CDR3 DNA: TGTGCCAGCAGCCAACAAACAGGGGCGGCGCAGTATTTT. Protein: CASSQQTGAAQYF.

The chain joins TRBV28 to TRBJ2-1, with D perhaps matching TRBD2 (5 bases). Deletions cut 6 bases from V and 7 bases from J, with 22 bases between. CDR3 length: 16 amino acids. CDR1 MDHEN and CDR2 SYDVKM come from the germline V gene. CDR3 in DNA: TGTGCCAGCAGCACCGCCACAGCAGCGGAAACGAATGAGCAGTTCTTC. Its translation is CASSTATAAETNEQFF. Full variable domain (outside the CDR3, taken from reference TRBV28 and TRBJ2-1): DVKVTQSSRYLVKRTGEKVFLECVQDMDHENMFWYRQDPGLGLRLIYFSYDVKMKEKGDIPEGYSVSREKKERFSLILESASTNQTSMYLCASSTATAAETNEQFFGPGTRLTVL.

The rearrangement joins TRBV10-3 to TRBJ2-2; TRBD1 agrees at 11 bases. Per germline, CDR1 ENHRY and CDR2 SYGVKD. The V gene end was trimmed by 2 bases and the J gene end by 4 bases; junction bases not matched to a gene: 6. The length of the CDR3 is 17 residues. The CDR3 loop reads CAISEAKGQGGTGELFF. CDR3 nucleotide sequence: TGTGCCATCAGTGAGGCTAAGGGACAGGGGGGCACCGGGGAGCTGTTTTTT.

The chain combines TRBV7-2 with TRBJ2-7; 8 bases line up with TRBD1. V trimming: 5 bases; J trimming: 2 bases; junction bases outside the gene matches: 8. The CDR3 is made up of 15 amino acids. Germline CDR1 is SGHTA and CDR2 is FQGNSA. The chain's CDR3 is CASSPATGETYEQYF. CDR3 bases: TGTGCCAGCAGCCCGGCGACAGGGGAGACCTACGAGCAGTACTTC.

V is TRBV28 and J is TRBJ1-4; 9 positions match TRBD1. The CDR3 consists of 15 residues. The junction had 7 bases not matched to a gene; V was cut back by 3 bases and J by 8 bases. Germline-derived CDR1 and CDR2 are MDHEN and SYDVKM. The CDR3, as DNA: TGTGCCAGCAGTTTCGCCGGGACAGGGAACGAAAAACTGTTTTTT. This encodes CASSFAGTGNEKLFF.